This TCR beta chain appears in the sequencing data of a study of shared clonotypes between healthy human individuals. This CDR3 is 13 amino acids long. V was pared by 3 bases and J by 7 bases, with 13 bases between. The germline V gene has CDR1 SGDLS and CDR2 YYNGEE. The data were produced by immunoSEQ multiplex PCR, yet TCRdb's version contains in-frame clones alone and is incomplete. The repertoire includes about 180,000 clones, 85% to 95% of them detected once, and 0.067% sits in the top ten. The clonotype was recovered from a woman under 40 in good health. Sequencing was carried out using naive CD4+ T cells sorted from blood. Subset reported: CD45RA+ positively selected. The chain is built from TRBV9 and TRBJ1-2, with no clear D. CDR3 sequence: CASSEGNPSGYTF. The CDR3 DNA sequence: TGTGCCAGCAGCGAGGGTAATCCAAGTGGCTACACCTTC. Filled out from reference TRBV9 and TRBJ1-2, the complete variable domain reads DSGVTQTPKHLITATGQRVTLRCSPRSGDLSVYWYQQSLDQGLQFLIQYYNGEERAKGNILERFSAQQFPDLHSELNLSSLELGDSALYFCASSEGNPSGYTFGSGTRLTVV.